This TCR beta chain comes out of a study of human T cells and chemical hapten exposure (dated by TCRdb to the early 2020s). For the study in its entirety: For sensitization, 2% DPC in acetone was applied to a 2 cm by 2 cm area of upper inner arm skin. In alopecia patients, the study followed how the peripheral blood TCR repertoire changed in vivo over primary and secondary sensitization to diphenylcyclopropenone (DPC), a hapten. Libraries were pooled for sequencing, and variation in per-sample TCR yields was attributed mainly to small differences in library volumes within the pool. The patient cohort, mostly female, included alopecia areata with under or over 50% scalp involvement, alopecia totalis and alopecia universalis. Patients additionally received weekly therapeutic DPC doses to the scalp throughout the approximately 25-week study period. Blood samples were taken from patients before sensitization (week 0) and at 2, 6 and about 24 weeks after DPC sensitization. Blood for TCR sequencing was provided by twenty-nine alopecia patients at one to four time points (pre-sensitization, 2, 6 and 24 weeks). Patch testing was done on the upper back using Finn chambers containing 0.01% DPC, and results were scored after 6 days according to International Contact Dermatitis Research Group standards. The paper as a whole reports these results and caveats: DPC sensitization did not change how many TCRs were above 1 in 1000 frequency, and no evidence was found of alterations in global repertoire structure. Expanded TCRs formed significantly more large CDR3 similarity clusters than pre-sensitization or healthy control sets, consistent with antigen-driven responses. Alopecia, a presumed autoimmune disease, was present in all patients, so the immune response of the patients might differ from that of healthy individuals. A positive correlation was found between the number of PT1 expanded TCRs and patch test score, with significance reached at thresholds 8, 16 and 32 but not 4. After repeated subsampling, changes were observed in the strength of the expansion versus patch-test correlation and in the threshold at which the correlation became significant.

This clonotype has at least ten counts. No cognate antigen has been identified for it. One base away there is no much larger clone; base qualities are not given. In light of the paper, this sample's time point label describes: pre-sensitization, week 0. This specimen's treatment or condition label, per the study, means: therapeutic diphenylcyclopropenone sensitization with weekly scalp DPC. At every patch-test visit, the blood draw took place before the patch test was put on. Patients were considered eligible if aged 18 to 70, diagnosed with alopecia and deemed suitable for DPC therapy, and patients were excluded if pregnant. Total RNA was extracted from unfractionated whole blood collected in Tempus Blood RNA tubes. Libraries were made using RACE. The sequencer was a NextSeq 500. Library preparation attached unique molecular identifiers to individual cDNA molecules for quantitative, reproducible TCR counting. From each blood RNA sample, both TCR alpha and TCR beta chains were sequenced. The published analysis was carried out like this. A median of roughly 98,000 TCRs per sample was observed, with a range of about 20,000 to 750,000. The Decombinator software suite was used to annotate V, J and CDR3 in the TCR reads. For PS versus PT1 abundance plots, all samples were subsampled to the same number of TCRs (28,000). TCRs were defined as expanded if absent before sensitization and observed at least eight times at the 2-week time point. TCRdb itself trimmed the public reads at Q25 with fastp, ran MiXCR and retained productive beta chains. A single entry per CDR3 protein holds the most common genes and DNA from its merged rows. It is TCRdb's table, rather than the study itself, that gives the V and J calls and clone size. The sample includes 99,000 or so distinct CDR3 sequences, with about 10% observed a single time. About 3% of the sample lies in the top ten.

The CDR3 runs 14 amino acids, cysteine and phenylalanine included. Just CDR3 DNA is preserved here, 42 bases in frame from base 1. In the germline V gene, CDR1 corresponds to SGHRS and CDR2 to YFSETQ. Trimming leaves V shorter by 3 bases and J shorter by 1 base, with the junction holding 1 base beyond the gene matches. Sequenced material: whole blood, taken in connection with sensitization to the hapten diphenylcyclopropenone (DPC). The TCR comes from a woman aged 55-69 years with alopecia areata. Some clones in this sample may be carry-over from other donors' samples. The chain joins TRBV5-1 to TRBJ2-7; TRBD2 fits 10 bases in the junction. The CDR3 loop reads CASSWTSGSYEQYF. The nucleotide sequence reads TGCGCCAGCAGCTGGACTAGCGGTTCCTACGAGCAGTACTTC.